This entry describes one T cell receptor (beta chain). RNA transcripts were the template for amplifying TCR beta CDR3 regions. The HTBI primer set was used in a first-round RT-PCR of the TCR CDR3. MiXCR, run by TCRdb on the multiplex PCR reads, gives a single entry per CDR3 protein. The table records approximately 400,000 distinct CDR3 sequences, about 15% of them present only once. This record belongs to a study of T cells in Graves' hyperthyroidism and ophthalmopathy. Germline V gene data show CDR1 as SQVTM and CDR2 as ANQGSEA. The ends lost 3 bases at V and 5 bases at J; junction bases unmatched: 7. This CDR3 contains 14 residues.

The V call is TRBV29-1, the J call TRBJ2-7; 10 nucleotides line up with TRBD2. Material: blood. This TCR was recovered from a woman aged 60-70 years with Graves' hyperthyroidism. CDR3 coding DNA: TGCAGCGTTGAGCGCCTAGCGGGAGAACACGAGCAGTACTTC. Translating it yields CSVERLAGEHEQYF.